This TCR beta chain was captured in a study of post-analysis software for immune sequencing data. Comments on this clonotype: Its cognate antigen is unknown. A read error is likely, as this CDR3 ends without the conserved phenylalanine or tryptophan.

Study-wide points: Patients with multiple sclerosis recorded significantly lower normalized Chao1 diversity than controls, the study found. Roughly 5 TRBV segments occurring more often in patients than controls included TRBV5-6, TRBV5-1 and TRBV20-1.

The length of the CDR3 is 15 residues. The ends lost 0 bases at V and 3 bases at J; junction bases unmatched: 1. CDR1 is DFQATT and CDR2 is SNEGSKA in the germline V gene (reference sequence). Tagging with unique molecular identifiers was a feature of the TCR beta cDNA libraries. TCRdb re-called the PCR reads through MiXCR, storing one row per CDR3 protein. The sample has about 770,000 distinct CDR3 sequences, 35% to 55% seen once. V usage is TRBV20-1 and J usage is TRBJ2-1, with 11 bases that match TRBD2. Sequenced material: blood. The sequence derives from a girl aged 10 to 17 with multiple sclerosis. The DNA of the CDR3 is TGCAGTGCTAGAGATGGGACTAGCGGCTACAATGAGCAGTTCATC. Protein: CSARDGTSGYNEQFI.